This entry lists 5 T cell receptor beta chains sequenced from one sample in a study of beta chain features in type 1 diabetes. Expressed TCRB transcripts were sequenced after all isolated RNA was converted to cDNA. The data were produced by immunoSEQ multiplex PCR, yet TCRdb's version contains in-frame clones alone and is incomplete. Of 300,000 to 400,000 clones listed, 6.5% to 10% are singletons. Specimen: central memory CD4+ T cells from blood. These TCRs come from a woman younger than 35 in good health.

This clone was detected a few times. This sequence joins TRBV29-1 and TRBJ2-7; 7 bases match TRBD2. The CDR3 consists of 12 residues. Germline V gene lookup returns CDR1 SQVTM and CDR2 ANQGSEA. With V trimmed by 7 bases and J by 0 bases, 3 bases remained unmatched. The CDR3 loop reads CSGGGSSYEQYF. CDR3 bases: TGCAGCGGGGGGGGAAGCTCCTACGAGCAGTACTTC.

V usage is TRBV7-2 and J usage is TRBJ1-2; D perhaps matches TRBD1 (6 bases). The length of the CDR3 is 17 residues. The germline V and J ends were trimmed by 0 bases and 7 bases, with 21 bases remaining between them. Per germline, CDR1 SGHTA and CDR2 FQGNSA. The CDR3 sequence is CASSLAGLGGGAGGYTF. CDR3 bases: TGTGCCAGCAGCTTAGCCGGGCTAGGCGGGGGCGCCGGTGGCTACACCTTC.

This clone was counted a few times. This chain joins TRBV7-9 and TRBJ2-3, with 10 bases aligning to TRBD2. Per germline, CDR1 SEHNR and CDR2 FQNEAQ (reference sequence). The CDR3 runs to 17 residues. The V and J ends lost 0 bases and 2 bases, in that order; junction bases with no gene match: 5. The CDR3 bases are TGTGCCAGCAGCTTAGCGGTCACTAGCGGGAACACAGATACGCAGTATTTT. Amino acid sequence: CASSLAVTSGNTDTQYF.

This clone has at least ten counts. The chain is built from TRBV7-9 and TRBJ2-3; D remains ambiguous. CDR3 size: 14 residues. The germline CDR1 and CDR2 sequences are SEHNR and FQNEAQ (reference sequence). Trimming stripped 1 base from V and 6 bases from J, with 11 bases between. The CDR3 loop reads CASSLDQLGDTQYF. CDR3 coding DNA: TGTGCCAGCAGCTTAGACCAGCTAGGGGATACGCAGTATTTT.

The rearrangement uses TRBV28 and TRBJ2-2, with 10 nucleotides matching TRBD2. After removal of 2 bases from V and 4 bases from J, the junction contained 4 bases not matched to a gene. There are 16 residues in the CDR3. Germline lookup yields CDR1 MDHEN and CDR2 SYDVKM. This CDR3 reads CASSLPLAGVTGELFF. In DNA form, the CDR3 reads TGTGCCAGCAGTTTACCTCTAGCGGGGGTCACCGGGGAGCTGTTTTTT.